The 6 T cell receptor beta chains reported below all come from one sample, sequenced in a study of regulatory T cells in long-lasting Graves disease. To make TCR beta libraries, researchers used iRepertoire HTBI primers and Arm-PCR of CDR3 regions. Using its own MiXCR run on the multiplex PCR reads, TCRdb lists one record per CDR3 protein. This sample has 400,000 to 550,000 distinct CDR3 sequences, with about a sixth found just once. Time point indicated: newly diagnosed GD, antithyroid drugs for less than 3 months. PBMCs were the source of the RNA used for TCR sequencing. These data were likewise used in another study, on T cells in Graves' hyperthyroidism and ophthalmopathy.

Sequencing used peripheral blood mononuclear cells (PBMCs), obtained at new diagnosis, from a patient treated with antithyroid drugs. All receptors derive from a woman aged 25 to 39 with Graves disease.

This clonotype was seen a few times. The CDR3 sequence is CASSPRAGRRSTEAFF. CDR3 nucleotides: TGTGCCAGTAGTCCTCGCGCGGGACGGCGTAGCACTGAAGCTTTCTTT. V is TRBV19 and J is TRBJ1-1; tentative D call: TRBD1 (5 bases). The V gene lost 5 bases and the J gene lost 4 bases, with 20 bases spanning the gap. Germline V gene data show CDR1 as LNHDA and CDR2 as SQIVND (reference sequence). The CDR3 has 16 amino acids. The full variable domain, its missing parts supplied by reference TRBV19 and TRBJ1-1, is DGGITQSPKYLFRKEGQNVTLSCEQNLNHDAMYWYRQDPGQGLRLIYYSQIVNDFQKGDIAEGYSVSREKKESFPLTVTSAQKNPTAFYLCASSPRAGRRSTEAFFGQGTRLTVV.

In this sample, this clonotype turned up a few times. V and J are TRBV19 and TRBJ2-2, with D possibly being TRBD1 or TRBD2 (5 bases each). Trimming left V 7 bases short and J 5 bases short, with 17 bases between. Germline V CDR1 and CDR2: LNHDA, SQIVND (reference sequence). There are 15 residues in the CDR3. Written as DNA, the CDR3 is TGTGCCAGTATCCCCGGGACCCCACCAACCGGGGAGCTGTTTTTT. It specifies CASIPGTPPTGELFF.

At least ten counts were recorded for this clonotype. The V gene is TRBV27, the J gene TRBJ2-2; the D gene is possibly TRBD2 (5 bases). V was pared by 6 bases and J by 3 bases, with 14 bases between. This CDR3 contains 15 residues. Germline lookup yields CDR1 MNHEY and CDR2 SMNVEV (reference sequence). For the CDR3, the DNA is TGTGCCAGCAGGAGTGGACTTACTTACACCGGGGAGCTGTTTTTT. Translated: CASRSGLTYTGELFF.

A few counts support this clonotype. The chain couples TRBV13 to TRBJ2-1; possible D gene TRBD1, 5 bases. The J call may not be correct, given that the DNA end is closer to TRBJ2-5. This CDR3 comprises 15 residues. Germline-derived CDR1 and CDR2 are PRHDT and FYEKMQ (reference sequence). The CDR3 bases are TGTGCCAGCAGCTTGCCCAGGGAAAAGGCGGAGACCCAGTACTTC. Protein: CASSLPREKAETQYF.

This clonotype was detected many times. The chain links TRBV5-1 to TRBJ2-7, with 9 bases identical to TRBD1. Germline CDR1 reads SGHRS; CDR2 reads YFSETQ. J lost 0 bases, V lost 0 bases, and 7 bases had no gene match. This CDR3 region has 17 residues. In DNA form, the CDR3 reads TGCGCCAGCAGCTTGGCACCGGGACAGGGATTCTCCTACGAGCAGTACTTC. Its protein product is CASSLAPGQGFSYEQYF.

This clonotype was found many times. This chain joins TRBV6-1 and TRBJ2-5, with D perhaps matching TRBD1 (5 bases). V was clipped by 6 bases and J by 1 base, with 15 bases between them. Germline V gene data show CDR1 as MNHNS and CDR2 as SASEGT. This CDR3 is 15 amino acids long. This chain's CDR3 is CASRPLAGIQETQYF. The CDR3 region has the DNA TGTGCCAGCAGACCTCTCGCAGGGATCCAAGAGACCCAGTACTTC.